The next 16 T cell receptor beta chains were all read from a single sample in a study of blood T cell repertoires in COVID-19. The repertoire was sequenced with immunoSEQ multiplex PCR; TCRdb's copy has only in-frame clones and lacks some. This sample yields about 250,000 clones, of which 88% are seen a single time; around 2.9% belongs to the top ten. Sample: PBMCs or T cells enriched from blood (not recorded which). The receptor source for this set is a woman in her forties or fifties who had recovered from COVID-19.

V is TRBV6-2 or TRBV6-3 and J is TRBJ2-5; TRBD2 matches 13 bases. Looked up from germline, CDR1 is MNHEY and CDR2 is SVGEGT. This CDR3 has 15 amino acids. J gave up 7 bases and V 6 bases, and 8 bases lay outside the gene matches. CDR3: CASSHGLAGAGTQYF. The CDR3 DNA sequence: TGTGCCAGCAGCCATGGACTAGCGGGAGCGGGGACCCAGTACTTC.

V and J are TRBV6-6 and TRBJ1-1, with D hard to call. The V end was cut by 5 bases, the J end by 4 bases, with 11 bases between. Looked up from germline, CDR1 is MNHNY and CDR2 is SVGAGI (reference sequence). This CDR3 spans 13 amino acids. The CDR3 bases are TGTGCCAGCAGTAGACGACACTTCACTGAAGCTTTCTTT. Its protein product is CASSRRHFTEAFF.

The V gene is TRBV9, the J gene TRBJ1-5, with D possibly being TRBD1 (6 bases). This CDR3 spans 14 amino acids. Germline-derived CDR1 and CDR2 are SGDLS and YYNGEE. V was clipped by 4 bases and J by 3 bases, with 11 bases between them. This CDR3 is CASSTGTNNQPQHF. CDR3 nucleotides: TGTGCCAGCAGCACTGGGACAAACAATCAGCCCCAGCATTTT.

This clone appeared a few times. The chain joins TRBV27 to TRBJ1-4; D might be TRBD1 (6 bases). Looked up from germline, CDR1 is MNHEY and CDR2 is SMNVEV (reference sequence). V dropped 5 bases and J dropped 8 bases, with 15 bases sitting between them. The CDR3 is 14 amino acids. DNA of the CDR3: TGTGCCAGCAGTCCGACGGGACAAAGAGAAAAACTGTTTTTT. Residues: CASSPTGQREKLFF.

V and J are TRBV15 and TRBJ1-2; 7 bases agree with TRBD1. This CDR3 spans 12 amino acids. J gave up 5 bases and V 4 bases, and 1 base lay outside the gene matches. CDR1 is LNHNV and CDR2 is YYDKDF in the germline V gene (reference sequence). The CDR3 loop is CATSMGQYGYTF. The CDR3 coding sequence is TGTGCCACCAGCATGGGACAGTATGGCTACACCTTC.

The chain combines TRBV6-4 with TRBJ1-6, with D maybe TRBD1 (5 bases). Germline CDR1 MRHNA, CDR2 SNTAGT. V lost 5 bases, J lost 6 bases, and 8 bases lay in between. The CDR3 totals 13 residues. DNA of the CDR3: TGTGCCAGCAGTCCAGACAGTAATTCACCCCTCCACTTT. Translation: CASSPDSNSPLHF.

This clone was found a few times. The gene calls are TRBV2 and TRBJ1-2; 8 positions agree with TRBD1. Germline loops: CDR1 SNHLY, CDR2 FYNNEI. The CDR3 loop spans 15 amino acids. V shed 4 bases, J shed 0 bases, and the junction held 4 bases outside the gene matches. CDR3 sequence (DNA): TGTGCCAGCAGTGGGACAGGGAACTCTAACTATGGCTACACCTTC. Translated, it gives CASSGTGNSNYGYTF.

This chain links TRBV28 with TRBJ1-2, with D perhaps matching TRBD1 (5 bases). The V gene lost 5 bases and the J gene lost 2 bases, with 9 bases spanning the gap. The CDR3 runs to 13 residues. The germline gives CDR1 MDHEN, CDR2 SYDVKM. CDR3 region: CASSPGINYGYTF. Here the CDR3 DNA reads TGTGCCAGCAGTCCAGGGATCAACTATGGCTACACCTTC.

The V call is TRBV11-3, the J call TRBJ2-1; 8 nucleotides match TRBD2. Germline values: CDR1 SGHNT, CDR2 YENEEA. Trimming at V came to 4 bases and at J to 6 bases, leaving 8 bases not matched to a gene. This CDR3 is built from 15 residues. In nucleotides, the CDR3 is TGTGCCAGCAGCTCTGGCGGGAGGATGGCCAATGAGCAGTTCTTC. It specifies CASSSGGRMANEQFF.

This sequence joins TRBV6-2 or TRBV6-3 and TRBJ2-2, with D possibly TRBD2 on 6 matching bases. The V and J ends lost 3 bases and 6 bases respectively, with 20 bases between them. Germline V gene sequence: CDR1 MNHEY, CDR2 SVGEGT. The CDR3 consists of 17 residues. CDR3 sequence reads: CASSYQFGGGRAGELFF. CDR3 nucleotide sequence: TGTGCCAGCAGTTATCAGTTTGGGGGAGGACGTGCCGGGGAGCTGTTTTTT.

The chain joins TRBV27 to TRBJ1-6, with D tentatively TRBD1 (6 bases). CDR3 length: 12 amino acids. Per the germline V gene, CDR1 is MNHEY and CDR2 is SMNVEV (reference sequence). Trimming removed 5 bases at V and 8 bases at J, with 7 bases between. CDR3 DNA sequence: TGTGCCAGCAGTGGACAGCATTCACCCCTCCACTTT. Its translation is CASSGQHSPLHF.

V usage is TRBV4-2 and J usage is TRBJ2-3; weak D call: TRBD2 (6 bases). Germline CDR1 and CDR2: LGHNA and YNFKEQ. CDR3 size: 15 residues. V was pared by 2 bases and J by 3 bases, with 12 bases between. The CDR3 coding sequence is TGTGCCAGCAGCCAATACGAGCGGGCTACAGATACGCAGTATTTT. This translates into CASSQYERATDTQYF.

J is TRBJ2-3 and V is TRBV5-4, with 7 bases aligning to TRBD2. The trim removed 3 bases at V and 2 bases at J, leaving 6 bases unmatched. The CDR3 runs to 15 residues. CDR1 is SGHNT, CDR2 YYREEE, per germline (reference sequence). CDR3: CASSSGLTNTDTQYF. CDR3 bases: TGTGCCAGCAGCTCGGGACTAACTAACACAGATACGCAGTATTTT.

The chain couples TRBV5-1 to TRBJ2-2; D is perhaps TRBD2 (5 bases). The CDR3 has 14 residues. Trimming removed 4 bases at V and 5 bases at J, with 12 bases between. CDR1 is SGHRS, CDR2 YFSETQ, per germline. CDR3 coding DNA: TGCGCCAGCAGCCCTCGTGAGGGAACCGGGGAGCTGTTTTTT. Translating gives CASSPREGTGELFF.

This clone was seen a few times. This chain links TRBV27 with TRBJ1-6; 7 bases align to TRBD1. Germline trimming cut 4 bases from V and 11 bases from J; bases unmatched to any gene: 8. The CDR3 spans 14 residues. Germline-derived CDR1 and CDR2 are MNHEY and SMNVEV (reference sequence). CDR3 in amino acids: CASSSQGNLPPLHF. CDR3 nucleotides: TGTGCCAGCAGTTCACAGGGGAATCTGCCACCCCTCCACTTT.

As regards this clone: The identical CDR3 is also encoded by other nucleotide sequences in the sample. The V and J genes are TRBV27 and TRBJ1-5, with a tentative D call TRBD1 (5 bases). Trimming left V 5 bases short and J 3 bases short, with 17 bases between. This CDR3 region has 16 residues. Germline V CDR1 and CDR2: MNHEY, SMNVEV (reference sequence). In DNA form, the CDR3 reads TGTGCCAGCAGTCCCCCCCCAAGGGGCCCCAATCAGCCCCAGCATTTT. As protein: CASSPPPRGPNQPQHF.